The clone carrying this T cell receptor beta chain was seen a handful of times. The sample belongs to a study of blood T cells in healthy people across ages. Per germline, CDR1 DFQATT and CDR2 SNEGSKA (reference sequence). The V end lost 7 bases, the J end lost 6 bases, and 6 bases lay between the germline ends. The CDR3 is 9 amino acids. With a J-beta primer mix and a sample-barcoded 5' primer, a second PCR ran about 7 to 12 cycles. TCRdb ran MiXCR on the 5' RACE reads and lists one entry per CDR3 protein. The table records around 1,500,000 distinct CDR3 sequences, 35% to 45% of them present only once.

Material for sequencing was blood. This TCR came from a woman aged 18 to 35 in good health. The V gene is TRBV20-1, the J gene TRBJ1-2; D is ambiguous. This CDR3 is CSVIHGYTF. CDR3 nucleotides: TGCAGTGTGATACATGGCTACACCTTC.